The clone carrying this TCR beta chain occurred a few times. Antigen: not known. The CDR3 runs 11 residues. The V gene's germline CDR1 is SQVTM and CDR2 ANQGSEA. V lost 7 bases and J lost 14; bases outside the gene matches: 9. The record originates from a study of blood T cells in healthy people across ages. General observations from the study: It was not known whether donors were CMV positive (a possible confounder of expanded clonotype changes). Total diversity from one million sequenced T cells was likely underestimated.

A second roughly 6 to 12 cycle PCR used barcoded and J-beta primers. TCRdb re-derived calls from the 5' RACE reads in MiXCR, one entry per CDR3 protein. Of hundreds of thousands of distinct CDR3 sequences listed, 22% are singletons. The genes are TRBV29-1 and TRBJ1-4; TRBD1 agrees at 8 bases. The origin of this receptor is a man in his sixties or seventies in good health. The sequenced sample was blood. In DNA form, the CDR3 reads TGCAGCGCCGAGGACAGGGAAGTTCTGTTTTTT. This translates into CSAEDREVLFF. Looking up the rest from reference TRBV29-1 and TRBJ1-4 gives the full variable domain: SAVISQKPSRDICQRGTSLTIQCQVDSQVTMMFWYRQQPGQSLTLIATANQGSEATYESGFVIDKFPISRPNLTFSTLTVSNMSPEDSSIYLCSAEDREVLFFGSGTQLSVL.